This T cell receptor beta chain was sequenced for a study of vaccination effects on CD4 cells after COVID-19. Cultured cells yielded isolated CD4+ T cells after 10 days. All participants had two doses of either the BNT162b2 or mRNA-1273 vaccine. Regarding this clone: Its antigen remains unknown.

Some clones are missing from TCRdb's copy, which holds only in-frame ones; the method was immunoSEQ multiplex PCR. The sample lists fewer than 75,000 clones, less than 80% occurring once. V dropped 7 bases and J dropped 2; count of bases not matched to a gene: 1. The germline V gene has CDR1 MNHNY and CDR2 SVGAGI (reference sequence). This CDR3 has 13 residues. The rearrangement uses TRBV6-6 and TRBJ2-1; 8 nucleotides align to TRBD2. Sequences were derived from CD4+ T cells from PBMCs cultured without peptide, sampled after COVID-19 vaccination. This clonotype was sampled from a human donor who received a COVID-19 vaccine. The CDR3 nucleotides read TGTGCCAGCAAAGCGGGGGCCTACAATGAGCAGTTCTTC. As protein: CASKAGAYNEQFF.